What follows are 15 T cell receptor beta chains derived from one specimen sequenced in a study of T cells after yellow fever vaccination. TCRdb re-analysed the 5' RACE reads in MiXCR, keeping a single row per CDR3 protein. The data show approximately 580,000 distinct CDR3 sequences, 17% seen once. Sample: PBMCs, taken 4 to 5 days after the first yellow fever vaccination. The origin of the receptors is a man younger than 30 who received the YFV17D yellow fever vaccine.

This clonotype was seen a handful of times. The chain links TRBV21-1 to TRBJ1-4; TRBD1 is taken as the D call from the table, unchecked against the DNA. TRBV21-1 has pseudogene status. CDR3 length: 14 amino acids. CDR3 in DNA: TGTGCCAGCAGCCAGACAGGGGGGGGTGAAAAACTGTTTTTT. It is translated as CASSQTGGGEKLFF.

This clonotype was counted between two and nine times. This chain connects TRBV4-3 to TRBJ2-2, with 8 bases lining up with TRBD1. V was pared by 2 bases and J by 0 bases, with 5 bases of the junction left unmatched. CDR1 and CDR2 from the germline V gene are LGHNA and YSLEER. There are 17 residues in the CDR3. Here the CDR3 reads CASSQIKQGANTGELFF. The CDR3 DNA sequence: TGCGCCAGCAGCCAAATTAAACAGGGGGCGAACACCGGGGAGCTGTTTTTT.

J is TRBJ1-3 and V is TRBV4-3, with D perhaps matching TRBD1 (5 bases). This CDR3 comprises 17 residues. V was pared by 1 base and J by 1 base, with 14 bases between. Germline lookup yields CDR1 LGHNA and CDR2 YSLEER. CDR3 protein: CASSQGHGGRSGNTIYF. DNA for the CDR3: TGCGCCAGCAGCCAAGGACACGGGGGACGGTCTGGAAACACCATATATTTT.

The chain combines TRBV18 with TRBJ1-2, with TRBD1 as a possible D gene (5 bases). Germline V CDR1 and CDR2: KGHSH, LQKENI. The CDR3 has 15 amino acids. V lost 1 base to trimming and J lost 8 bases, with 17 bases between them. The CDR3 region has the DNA TGTGCCAGCTCACCACAAGAGGGACGAGGAGGGGGCTACACCTTC. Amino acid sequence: CASSPQEGRGGGYTF.

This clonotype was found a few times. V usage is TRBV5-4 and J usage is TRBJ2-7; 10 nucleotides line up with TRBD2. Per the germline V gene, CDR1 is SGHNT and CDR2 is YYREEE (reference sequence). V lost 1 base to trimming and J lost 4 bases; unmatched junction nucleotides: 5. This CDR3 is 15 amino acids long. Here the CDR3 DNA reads TGTGCCAGCAGCTTGTCGGCTAGCGGGGGATACGAGCAGTACTTC. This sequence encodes CASSLSASGGYEQYF.

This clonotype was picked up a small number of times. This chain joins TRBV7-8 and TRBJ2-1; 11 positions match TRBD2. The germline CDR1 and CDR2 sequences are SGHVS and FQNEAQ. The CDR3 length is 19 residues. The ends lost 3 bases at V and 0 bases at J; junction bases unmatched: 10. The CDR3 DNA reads TGTGCCAGCAGCTTTTTGGCTAGCGGGGGGTCAAGCTCCTACAATGAGCAGTTCTTC. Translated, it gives CASSFLASGGSSSYNEQFF.

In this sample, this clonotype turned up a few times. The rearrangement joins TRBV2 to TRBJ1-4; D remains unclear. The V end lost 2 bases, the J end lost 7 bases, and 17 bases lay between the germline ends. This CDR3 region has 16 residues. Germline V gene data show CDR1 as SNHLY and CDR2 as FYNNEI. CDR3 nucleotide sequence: TGTGCCAGCAGTGAAAGTGAGTCGGATGGTGGTGAAAAACTGTTTTTT. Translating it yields CASSESESDGGEKLFF.

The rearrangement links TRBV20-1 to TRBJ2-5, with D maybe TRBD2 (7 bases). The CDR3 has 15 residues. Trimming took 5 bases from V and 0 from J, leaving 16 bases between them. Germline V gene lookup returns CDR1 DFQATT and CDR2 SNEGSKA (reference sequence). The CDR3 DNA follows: TGCAGTGCTGCCCGGGGGGCCCGCCACCAAGAGACCCAGTACTTC. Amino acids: CSAARGARHQETQYF.

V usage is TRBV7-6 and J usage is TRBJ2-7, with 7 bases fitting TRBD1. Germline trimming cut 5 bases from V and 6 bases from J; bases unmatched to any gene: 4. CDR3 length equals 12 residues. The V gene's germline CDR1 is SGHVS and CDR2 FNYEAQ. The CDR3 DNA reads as TGTGCCAGCAGCCTGACAGGGAGCGAGCAGTACTTC. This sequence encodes CASSLTGSEQYF.

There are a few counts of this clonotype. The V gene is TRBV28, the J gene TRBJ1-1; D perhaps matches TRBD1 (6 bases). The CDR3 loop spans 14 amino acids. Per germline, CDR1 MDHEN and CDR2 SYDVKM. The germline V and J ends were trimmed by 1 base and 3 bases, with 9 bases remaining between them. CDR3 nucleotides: TGTGCCAGCAGTTTATCAGGGGTGGACACTGAAGCTTTCTTT. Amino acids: CASSLSGVDTEAFF.

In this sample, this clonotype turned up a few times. The CDR3, as DNA: TGTGCCAGCTCCCCCGGGTCCCGGACTGAAGCTTTCTTT. This codes for CASSPGSRTEAFF. J is TRBJ1-1 and V is TRBV18; D not certain. V was clipped by 6 bases and J by 5 bases, with 13 bases between them. This CDR3 region has 13 residues. CDR1 is KGHSH and CDR2 is LQKENI in the germline V gene.

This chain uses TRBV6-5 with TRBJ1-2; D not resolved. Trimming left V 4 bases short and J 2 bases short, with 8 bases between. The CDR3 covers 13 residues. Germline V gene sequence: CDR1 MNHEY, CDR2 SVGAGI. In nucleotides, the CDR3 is TGTGCCAGCAGTTTGGAATACAACTATGGCTACACCTTC. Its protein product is CASSLEYNYGYTF.

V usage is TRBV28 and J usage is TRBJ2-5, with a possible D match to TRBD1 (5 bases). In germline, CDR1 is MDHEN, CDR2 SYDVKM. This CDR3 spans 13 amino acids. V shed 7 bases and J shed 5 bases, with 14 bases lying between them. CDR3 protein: CASKSGFGETQYF. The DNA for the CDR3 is TGTGCCAGCAAGTCAGGGTTCGGCGAGACCCAGTACTTC.

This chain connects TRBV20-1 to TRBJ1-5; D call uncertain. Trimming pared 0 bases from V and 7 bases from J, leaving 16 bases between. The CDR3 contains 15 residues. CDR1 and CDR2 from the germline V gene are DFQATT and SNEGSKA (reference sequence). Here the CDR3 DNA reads TGCAGTGCTAGAGATGGTGAATTTTTCGTGCAGCCCCAGCATTTT. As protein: CSARDGEFFVQPQHF.

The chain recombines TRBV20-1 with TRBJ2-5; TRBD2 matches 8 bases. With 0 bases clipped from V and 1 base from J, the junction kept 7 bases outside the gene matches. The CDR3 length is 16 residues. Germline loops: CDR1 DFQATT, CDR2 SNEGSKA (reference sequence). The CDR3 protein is CSARDYRGGTQETQYF. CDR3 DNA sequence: TGCAGTGCTAGAGATTATCGCGGGGGGACCCAAGAGACCCAGTACTTC.